The 27 T cell receptor beta chains presented below share a single source sample, sequenced in a study of cytomegalovirus exposure and HLA in healthy donors. The PCR had 60 Vbeta and 13 Jbeta primers. TCRdb's table, derived via immunoSEQ multiplex PCR, lists solely in-frame clones and lacks some. Among approximately 260,000 clones listed, about nine tenths were seen once. The material sequenced was PBMCs. The receptors come from a girl aged 2 to 9 in good health and CMV-seronegative.

Here the CDR3 reads CARTSKAGSTDTQYF. In DNA, the CDR3 is TGTGCCAGAACAAGTAAAGCGGGGAGCACAGATACGCAGTATTTT. The chain carries TRBV2 and TRBJ2-3; 7 nucleotides line up with TRBD2. The length of the CDR3 is 15 residues. Germline values: CDR1 SNHLY, CDR2 FYNNEI. After removal of 9 bases from V and 0 bases from J, the junction contained 9 bases not matched to a gene. Based on the CDR3 plus reference TRBV2 and TRBJ2-3, the full variable domain is EPEVTQTPSHQVTQMGQEVILRCVPISNHLYFYWYRQILGQKVEFLVSFYNNEISEKSEIFDDQFSVERPDGSNFTLKIRSTKLEDSAMYFCARTSKAGSTDTQYFGPGTRLTVL.

The chain has TRBV4-1 and TRBJ2-7; 10 bases align to TRBD1. Germline CDR1 reads MGHRA; CDR2 reads YSYEKL. The J segment lost 4 bases and the V segment lost 1 base, leaving 4 bases of the junction unmatched. The CDR3 has 15 amino acids. The CDR3 sequence is CASSQAGTGVYEQYF. Written as DNA, the CDR3 is TGCGCCAGCAGCCAAGCCGGGACAGGGGTGTACGAGCAGTACTTC.

This chain uses TRBV25-1 with TRBJ2-7; 7 bases align to TRBD1. The germline V gene encodes CDR1 MGHDK and CDR2 SYGVNS. There are 15 residues in the CDR3. V shed 8 bases and J 0 bases; nucleotides not matched to a gene: 10. CDR3 DNA: TGTGCCAGCTCCCGGGCAGGGGGAAGCTCCTACGAGCAGTACTTC. It encodes CASSRAGGSSYEQYF.

The V gene is TRBV11-2, the J gene TRBJ2-1, with D tentatively TRBD2 (6 bases). Per the germline V gene, CDR1 is SGHAT and CDR2 is FQNNGV. The CDR3 loop spans 15 amino acids. V dropped 5 bases and J dropped 0 bases, with 11 bases sitting between them. CDR3 DNA: TGTGCCAGCAGCGCCGCGGGAAGCTCCTACAATGAGCAGTTCTTC. Residues: CASSAAGSSYNEQFF.

This chain uses TRBV9 with TRBJ2-1, with 8 nucleotides matching TRBD1. This CDR3 region has 16 residues. The J segment lost 4 bases and the V segment lost 4 bases, leaving 10 bases of the junction unmatched. The V gene's germline CDR1 is SGDLS and CDR2 YYNGEE. Here the CDR3 DNA reads TGTGCCAGCAGCCCTGCCAGCAGGGGGCAGTACAATGAGCAGTTCTTC. Translated: CASSPASRGQYNEQFF.

This rearrangement joins TRBV7-8 to TRBJ2-6; D remains unclear. Per germline, CDR1 SGHVS and CDR2 FQNEAQ. CDR3 length: 14 residues. The ends were cut back, 5 bases at V and 3 bases at J, with 8 bases in the middle. The CDR3 region is CASSIQVGANVLTF. The CDR3 DNA follows: TGTGCCAGCAGCATCCAGGTTGGGGCCAACGTCCTGACTTTC. Full variable domain (rest looked up from reference TRBV7-8 and TRBJ2-6): GAGVSQSPRYKVAKRGQDVALRCDPISGHVSLFWYQQALGQGPEFLTYFQNEAQLDKSGLPSDRFFAERPEGSVSTLKIQRTQQEDSAVYLCASSIQVGANVLTFGAGSRLTVL.

This chain joins TRBV6-6 and TRBJ2-1; 9 bases fit TRBD1. With V trimmed by 5 bases and J by 4 bases, 9 bases remained unmatched. Germline V gene sequence: CDR1 MNHNY, CDR2 SVGAGI (reference sequence). The CDR3 is 16 residues long. The CDR3: CASSTSRDRAYNEQFF. In DNA form, the CDR3 reads TGTGCCAGCAGTACGTCCCGGGACAGGGCATACAATGAGCAGTTCTTC.

The chain has TRBV5-4 and TRBJ2-1; D uncertain. CDR1 is SGHNT and CDR2 is YYREEE in the germline V gene (reference sequence). The CDR3 length is 12 residues. V was trimmed by 4 bases and J by 7 bases, leaving 9 bases between them. The CDR3 nucleotides are TGTGCCAGCAGCCTAGGAAAAAATGAGCAGTTCTTC. Amino acids: CASSLGKNEQFF.

V usage is TRBV7-9 and J usage is TRBJ2-1, with a tentative D call TRBD1 (5 bases). CDR1 is SEHNR and CDR2 is FQNEAQ in the germline V gene (reference sequence). The V and J ends lost 2 bases and 9 bases respectively, with 14 bases between them. CDR3 length: 14 residues. DNA of the CDR3: TGTGCCAGCAGCTTAATCGCCCAGGGAAGTGAGCAGTTCTTC. This translates into CASSLIAQGSEQFF.

This clone was counted once. The V call is TRBV7-2, the J call TRBJ2-7, with D unresolved. With 3 bases removed from V and 2 bases from J, the gap between germline ends came to 11 bases. Germline V CDR1 and CDR2: SGHTA, FQGNSA. CDR3 length equals 14 residues. The CDR3 spells CASSFRQAAYEQYF. The CDR3 DNA reads as TGTGCCAGCAGCTTTAGGCAGGCCGCCTACGAGCAGTACTTC.

This sequence joins TRBV15 and TRBJ1-1; D call uncertain. Germline V gene lookup returns CDR1 LNHNV and CDR2 YYDKDF (reference sequence). This CDR3 contains 12 residues. Trimming cost V 4 bases and J 4 bases, with 7 bases left between them. CDR3 residues: CATSTDTTEAFF. CDR3 bases: TGTGCCACCAGCACCGACACCACTGAAGCTTTCTTT.

The chain is built from TRBV6-6 and TRBJ1-4, with 7 bases matching TRBD1. The CDR3 has 12 amino acids. The germline CDR1 and CDR2 sequences are MNHNY and SVGAGI (reference sequence). The V and J ends lost 4 bases and 8 bases, in that order; junction bases with no gene match: 1. The CDR3 sequence: CASSSTGEKLFF. As DNA, the CDR3 is TGTGCCAGCAGTTCGACAGGGGAAAAACTGTTTTTT.

This chain connects TRBV7-9 to TRBJ2-1; D perhaps matches TRBD2 (6 bases). V lost 1 base, J lost 0 bases, and 16 bases lay in between. The CDR3 extends over 18 amino acids. In germline, CDR1 is SEHNR, CDR2 FQNEAQ (reference sequence). The CDR3 coding sequence is TGTGCCAGCAGCTTAGGCCACGCTAGCGAAAGCTCCTACAATGAGCAGTTCTTC. Residues: CASSLGHASESSYNEQFF.

This chain links TRBV27 with TRBJ1-6; the D is unclear. Per germline, CDR1 MNHEY and CDR2 SMNVEV (reference sequence). This CDR3 contains 12 residues. The germline V and J ends were trimmed by 6 bases and 10 bases, with 10 bases remaining between them. As DNA, the CDR3 is TGTGCCAGCAGGCGCCCGAACTCACCCCTCCACTTT. Its protein product is CASRRPNSPLHF.

The chain employs TRBV6-1 and TRBJ2-7; 7 bases agree with TRBD1. This CDR3 contains 14 residues. The trim removed 7 bases at V and 3 bases at J, leaving 9 bases unmatched. CDR1 and CDR2 (germline): MNHNS, SASEGT. This CDR3 reads CASTRGQGVYEQYF. DNA of the CDR3: TGTGCCAGCACGAGGGGGCAGGGGGTCTACGAGCAGTACTTC.

V and J are TRBV5-1 and TRBJ1-1, with TRBD1 matching 7 bases. The CDR3 has 15 residues. Germline trimming cut 4 bases from V and 7 bases from J; bases unmatched to any gene: 13. Germline V lookup: CDR1 SGHRS, CDR2 YFSETQ. This chain's CDR3 is CASSRTDRQGGEAFF. The CDR3 nucleotides read TGCGCCAGCAGCAGAACGGACAGGCAGGGTGGTGAAGCTTTCTTT.

This clone was observed a single time. The genes are TRBV28 and TRBJ1-6; 7 nucleotides line up with TRBD1. The CDR3 covers 14 residues. J gave up 7 bases and V 6 bases, and 6 bases lay outside the gene matches. Germline loops: CDR1 MDHEN, CDR2 SYDVKM. CDR3 DNA: TGTGCCAGCAGAGTCTCGGGACAGAATTCACCCCTCCACTTT. It is translated as CASRVSGQNSPLHF.

The rearrangement links TRBV15 to TRBJ1-2, with 12 bases lining up with TRBD1. CDR3 size: 16 residues. V gave up 2 bases and J gave up 6 bases; unmatched junction bases: 7. The germline CDR1 and CDR2 sequences are LNHNV and YYDKDF (reference sequence). The CDR3 here is CATSRSGTGGDDGYTF. DNA for the CDR3: TGTGCCACCAGCAGATCCGGGACAGGGGGCGACGATGGCTACACCTTC. The whole variable domain, filled in from reference TRBV15 and TRBJ1-2, reads DAMVIQNPRYQVTQFGKPVTLSCSQTLNHNVMYWYQQKSSQAPKLLFHYYDKDFNNEADTPDNFQSRRPNTSFCFLDIRSPGLGDTAMYLCATSRSGTGGDDGYTFGSGTRLTVV.

For this clone: An end of the junction differs from the germline gene, which may be a read error. The chain links TRBV18 to TRBJ2-2; 7 nucleotides agree with TRBD1. CDR3 length: 16 amino acids. The germline CDR1 and CDR2 sequences are KGHSH and LQKENI. The CDR3 DNA reads TGTGCCAGCTCAACACCGACAGGGCAGAACACCGGGGAGCTGTTTTTT. It codes for CASSTPTGQNTGELFF. Variable domain in full (rest from reference TRBV18 and TRBJ2-2): NAGVMQNPRHLVRRRGQEARLRCSPMKGHSHVYWYRQLPEEGLKFMVYLQKENIIDESGMPKERFSAEFPKEGPSILRIQQVVRGDSAAYFCASSTPTGQNTGELFFGEGSRLTVL.

This clone was counted between two and nine times. The chain uses TRBV5-1 and TRBJ2-7, with 7 bases fitting TRBD2. Losses at the gene ends were 2 bases for V and 6 bases for J; bases not matched to a gene: 8. Germline CDR1 SGHRS, CDR2 YFSETQ. This CDR3 is 14 amino acids long. CDR3 sequence: CASSFPRELSEQYF. The CDR3, as DNA: TGCGCCAGCAGCTTCCCGCGGGAGTTATCCGAGCAGTACTTC.

The chain recombines TRBV6-4 with TRBJ1-1; unclear D gene. The CDR3 length is 13 residues. Per germline, CDR1 MRHNA and CDR2 SNTAGT. V dropped 4 bases and J dropped 0 bases, with 6 bases sitting between them. The CDR3 coding sequence is TGTGCCAGCAGTGTAGACATGAACACTGAAGCTTTCTTT. This translates into CASSVDMNTEAFF.

The gene calls are TRBV5-1 and TRBJ2-5; 10 bases line up with TRBD2. The length of the CDR3 is 15 residues. Trimming took 4 bases from V and 1 from J; bases not matched to a gene: 4. CDR1 is SGHRS and CDR2 is YFSETQ in the germline V gene. CDR3 sequence reads: CASSPLAGLQETQYF. Written as DNA, the CDR3 is TGCGCCAGCAGCCCACTAGCGGGGCTCCAAGAGACCCAGTACTTC.

The chain links TRBV5-8 to TRBJ1-2, with TRBD1 identical over 8 bases. The CDR3 sequence is 13 residues long. The germline V gene encodes CDR1 SGHTS and CDR2 YDEGEE. V lost 4 bases, J lost 10 bases, and 9 bases stayed unmatched. CDR3 nucleotides: TGTGCCAGCAGCCCACAGGGGGAGAAGGCCTACACCTTC. It encodes CASSPQGEKAYTF.

V usage is TRBV9 and J usage is TRBJ2-7, with D possibly TRBD1 on 6 matching bases. The CDR3 loop spans 14 amino acids. The V and J ends lost 3 bases and 7 bases respectively, with 17 bases between them. Germline V CDR1 and CDR2: SGDLS, YYNGEE. CDR3 in DNA: TGTGCCAGCAGCGGGGGGCTCAGTCTGGGAGAGCAGTACTTC. The encoded protein is CASSGGLSLGEQYF. Drawing the rest from reference TRBV9 and TRBJ2-7, the complete variable domain is DSGVTQTPKHLITATGQRVTLRCSPRSGDLSVYWYQQSLDQGLQFLIQYYNGEERAKGNILERFSAQQFPDLHSELNLSSLELGDSALYFCASSGGLSLGEQYFGPGTRLTVT.

CDR3 amino acids: CASSYSPPSAYNEQFF. CDR3 bases: TGTGCCAGCAGTTACTCCCCTCCTAGCGCCTACAATGAGCAGTTCTTC. V is TRBV6-5 and J is TRBJ2-1; a weak D match, TRBD2 (6 bases). Trimming cost V 0 bases and J 2 bases, with 11 bases left between them. CDR1 and CDR2 from the germline V gene are MNHEY and SVGAGI. The CDR3 has 16 amino acids.

This clone is a singleton in its sample. This chain joins TRBV7-9 and TRBJ2-5, with 7 bases aligning to TRBD2. TRBJ2-7 explains the end of the DNA better; the J call may be wrong. CDR1 and CDR2 (germline): SEHNR, FQNEAQ (reference sequence). The CDR3 is 14 amino acids. CDR3 loop: CASSLTGLAYEQYF. The CDR3 bases are TGTGCCAGCAGCTTAACCGGACTAGCCTACGAGCAGTACTTC.

The rearrangement uses TRBV7-2 and TRBJ2-7, with 9 bases matching TRBD1. Per germline, CDR1 SGHTA and CDR2 FQGNSA. The CDR3 runs to 14 residues. Unmatched junction bases numbered 6, after V lost 5 bases and J lost 4 bases. This CDR3 is CASSIGDREYEQYF. The CDR3 DNA sequence: TGTGCCAGCAGCATCGGGGACAGGGAGTACGAGCAGTACTTC.